Shown below are 30 T cell receptor beta chains from a single sample sequenced in a study of CD8 T cells in ankylosing spondylitis. TCRdb used MiXCR to reprocess the 5' RACE reads, holding one entry per CDR3 protein. The sample yields around 220,000 distinct CDR3 sequences, about 11% seen once. Specimen: blood, either unsorted or a sorted T cell fraction (not recorded which). These receptors were obtained from a male donor with ankylosing spondylitis or in good health (not recorded which).

Points on this clonotype: A much more abundant neighbour one base away suggests this may be a read error. CDR3 bases: TGTGCCAGCAGTTACACAAACCTGTGGGCTAGCGGAAACCAAGAGACCCAGTACTTC. Its translation is CASSYTNLWASGNQETQYF. The rearrangement links TRBV6-2 or TRBV6-3 to TRBJ2-5, with 7 bases fitting TRBD2. With V trimmed by 2 bases and J by 0 bases, 15 bases remained unmatched. The germline V gene encodes CDR1 MNHEY and CDR2 SVGEGT. The CDR3 covers 19 residues.

This clonotype was counted at least ten times. The V call is TRBV5-1, the J call TRBJ1-1, with 9 bases lining up with TRBD1. The CDR3 loop spans 15 amino acids. CDR1 SGHRS and CDR2 YFSETQ come from the germline V gene. J lost 4 bases, V lost 0 bases, and 4 bases had no gene match. This chain's CDR3 is CASSLATGGSTEAFF. Here the CDR3 DNA reads TGCGCCAGCAGCTTGGCGACAGGGGGGTCCACTGAAGCTTTCTTT.

This clonotype was recorded many times. The chain uses TRBV7-2 and TRBJ2-3; the match to TRBD2 covers 8 bases. The J segment lost 14 bases and the V segment lost 5 bases, leaving 12 bases of the junction unmatched. The CDR3 length is 13 residues. Germline V gene lookup returns CDR1 SGHTA and CDR2 FQGNSA. CDR3 nucleotide sequence: TGTGCCAGCAGCCCCCGGCAGCGGGGGCCGATGTATTTT. Translating gives CASSPRQRGPMYF.

In this sample, this clonotype turned up many times. CDR3 coding DNA: TGCAGTGCCGGAACCGGGACAGGGCTAGAAAAACTGTTTTTT. It encodes CSAGTGTGLEKLFF. The chain links TRBV20-1 to TRBJ1-4, with TRBD1 matching over 9 bases. CDR1 and CDR2 (germline): DFQATT, SNEGSKA (reference sequence). The CDR3 has 14 amino acids. The V segment lost 6 bases and the J segment 8 bases; nucleotides outside the gene matches: 10.

This chain joins TRBV10-3 and TRBJ2-7, with TRBD1 matching 12 bases. The V gene's germline CDR1 is ENHRY and CDR2 SYGVKD. The CDR3 is 18 amino acids. The junction had 21 bases not matched to a gene; V was cut back by 7 bases and J by 8 bases. CDR3 amino acids: CAIKEGAEAGTGGQKQYF. The CDR3 DNA sequence: TGTGCCATCAAAGAAGGGGCGGAGGCCGGGACAGGGGGCCAAAAGCAGTACTTC.

This clonotype was counted many times. V is TRBV20-1 and J is TRBJ2-2, with 9 bases fitting TRBD1. This CDR3 spans 16 amino acids. The trim removed 0 bases at V and 3 bases at J, leaving 5 bases unmatched. In germline, CDR1 is DFQATT, CDR2 SNEGSKA (reference sequence). This chain's CDR3 is CSARDLQGAHTGELFF. The CDR3 DNA is TGCAGTGCTAGAGACCTACAGGGGGCCCACACCGGGGAGCTGTTTTTT.

In this sample, this clonotype turned up a few times. J is TRBJ2-7 and V is TRBV29-1; TRBD1 matches at 7 bases. The CDR3 totals 13 residues. J lost 0 bases, V lost 5 bases, and 4 bases had no gene match. CDR1 is SQVTM, CDR2 ANQGSEA, per germline. The CDR3 DNA follows: TGCAGCGTTACAGGGGCTAGCTCCTACGAGCAGTACTTC. Encoded protein: CSVTGASSYEQYF.

This clonotype was counted ten times or more. The chain recombines TRBV5-1 with TRBJ2-1, with D perhaps matching TRBD1 or TRBD2 (5 bases each). The germline V gene encodes CDR1 SGHRS and CDR2 YFSETQ. V lost 0 bases, J lost 0 bases, and 10 bases lay in between. The CDR3 is 16 amino acids. The CDR3 loop is CASSLGSRGSYNEQFF. DNA for the CDR3: TGCGCCAGCAGCTTGGGTTCGAGGGGCTCCTACAATGAGCAGTTCTTC.

This chain connects TRBV18 to TRBJ1-2; 9 nucleotides align to TRBD1. The CDR3 is made up of 18 amino acids. V shed 3 bases and J 2 bases; nucleotides not matched to a gene: 13. Germline-derived CDR1 and CDR2 are KGHSH and LQKENI. CDR3 loop: CASSPVAGTGNSNYGYTF. Written as DNA, the CDR3 is TGTGCCAGCTCACCGGTTGCCGGGACAGGGAATTCCAACTATGGCTACACCTTC.

This clonotype has at least ten counts. V gene TRBV3-1 combines with J gene TRBJ2-7; no definite D call. Germline V gene sequence: CDR1 LGHDT, CDR2 YNNKEL (reference sequence). CDR3 size: 13 residues. The V and J ends lost 2 bases and 2 bases respectively, with 7 bases between them. The CDR3 nucleotides are TGTGCCAGCAGCCAATCACCGACCTACGAGCAGTACTTC. Encoded protein: CASSQSPTYEQYF.

This clonotype was recorded at least ten times. V and J are TRBV20-1 and TRBJ2-7; no definite D call. V lost 3 bases and J 0 bases, leaving 12 bases between the germline ends. The length of the CDR3 is 14 residues. From germline, CDR1 is DFQATT and CDR2 SNEGSKA (reference sequence). CDR3 DNA: TGCAGTGCTAGTGATCCCACCGGCTCCTACGAGCAGTACTTC. It yields the protein CSASDPTGSYEQYF.

This clonotype showed up many times. J is TRBJ2-2 and V is TRBV11-2; TRBD1 aligns across 9 bases. V gave up 5 bases and J gave up 7 bases; unmatched junction bases: 8. The germline CDR1 and CDR2 sequences are SGHAT and FQNNGV. This CDR3 has 15 amino acids. The CDR3 nucleotides are TGTGCCAGCAGCCCTGACAGGGGGGGCCGCGGGGAGCTGTTTTTT. Translation: CASSPDRGGRGELFF.

The rearrangement links TRBV4-1 to TRBJ1-5, with D possibly matching TRBD1 (5 bases). V was pared by 0 bases and J by 3 bases, with 12 bases between. Germline V gene lookup returns CDR1 MGHRA and CDR2 YSYEKL. There are 16 residues in the CDR3. The CDR3 sequence is CASSQEWGSNNQPQHF. The CDR3 nucleotides are TGCGCCAGCAGCCAAGAATGGGGGTCGAACAATCAGCCCCAGCATTTT.

This clonotype was found many times. The rearrangement uses TRBV20-1 and TRBJ2-1, with 12 bases that match TRBD2. The V gene end was trimmed by 1 base and the J gene end by 7 bases; junction bases not matched to a gene: 14. Germline CDR1 and CDR2: DFQATT and SNEGSKA (reference sequence). This CDR3 is 18 amino acids long. CDR3 residues: CSARGLAGGLNSVNEQFF. CDR3 nucleotides: TGCAGTGCTAGAGGCCTAGCGGGGGGGCTTAATTCAGTTAATGAGCAGTTCTTC.

This clonotype was recorded a few times. This CDR3 reads CASSLFRLVERTQYF. CDR3 sequence (DNA): TGTGCCAGCAGCTTGTTTAGGCTCGTCGAACGGACCCAGTACTTC. This rearrangement joins TRBV5-8 to TRBJ2-5; no definite D call. CDR3 length: 15 residues. Germline values: CDR1 SGHTS, CDR2 YDEGEE. V dropped 1 base and J dropped 7 bases, with 17 bases sitting between them.

This clonotype has at least ten counts. The rearrangement links TRBV6-6 to TRBJ1-6; D ambiguous. The CDR3 consists of 12 residues. V was trimmed by 1 base and J by 11 bases, leaving 6 bases between them. Germline lookup yields CDR1 MNHNY and CDR2 SVGAGI (reference sequence). CDR3: CASSYLLAPLHF. CDR3 in DNA: TGTGCCAGCAGTTACTTATTGGCACCCCTCCACTTT.

This clonotype was counted ten times or more. The J gene is TRBJ1-1, the V gene TRBV5-1; 8 bases are shared with TRBD1. Germline CDR1 is SGHRS and CDR2 is YFSETQ. This CDR3 has 15 amino acids. The V segment lost 4 bases and the J segment 1 base; nucleotides outside the gene matches: 6. The CDR3 coding sequence is TGCGCCAGCAGCCACGGACAGGGAGGGAACACTGAAGCTTTCTTT. It codes for CASSHGQGGNTEAFF.

The V and J genes are TRBV7-2 and TRBJ1-1, with TRBD1 identical over 12 bases. V trimming: 5 bases; J trimming: 5 bases; junction bases outside the gene matches: 6. Germline CDR1 reads SGHTA; CDR2 reads FQGNSA. The CDR3 covers 15 residues. The CDR3 nucleotides read TGTGCCAGCAGCCAGGGACAGGGGGCGAGGACTGAAGCTTTCTTT. Amino acids: CASSQGQGARTEAFF.

Ten or more counts support this clonotype. The chain couples TRBV6-5 to TRBJ2-5, with 8 bases fitting TRBD2. V gave up 2 bases and J gave up 5 bases; unmatched junction bases: 10. The CDR3 is 16 amino acids. Germline V gives CDR1 MNHEY, CDR2 SVGAGI. CDR3 DNA sequence: TGTGCCAGCAGTTACACCCCCTGGGTAGCGGGGGAGACCCAGTACTTC. Amino acids: CASSYTPWVAGETQYF.

This clonotype was picked up many times. The V and J genes are TRBV5-5 and TRBJ2-2; weak D call: TRBD2 (5 bases). CDR3 length: 16 residues. V dropped 0 bases and J dropped 7 bases, with 16 bases sitting between them. From germline, CDR1 is SGHKS and CDR2 YYEKEE (reference sequence). CDR3 sequence: CASSLEIGVISGELFF. In nucleotides, the CDR3 is TGTGCCAGCAGCTTGGAGATCGGGGTGATTAGCGGGGAGCTGTTTTTT.

This clonotype was counted at least ten times. CDR3 amino acids: CASTRDRDSPLHF. CDR3 DNA: TGTGCCAGCACCCGGGACAGGGATTCACCCCTCCACTTT. The rearrangement links TRBV6-1 to TRBJ1-6; 9 bases are shared with TRBD1. The CDR3 is 13 amino acids. V shed 7 bases, J shed 8 bases, and the junction held 3 bases outside the gene matches. Germline-derived CDR1 and CDR2 are MNHNS and SASEGT.

There are many counts of this clonotype. CDR3 sequence (DNA): TGTGCCAGCAGTTCTACTCACGCCAACGTCCTGACTTTC. Its translation: CASSSTHANVLTF. The J gene is TRBJ2-6, the V gene TRBV25-1; the D is unclear. CDR3 size: 13 residues. In germline, CDR1 is MGHDK, CDR2 SYGVNS. V lost 5 bases to trimming and J lost 7 bases, with 9 bases between them. Supplemented by reference TRBV25-1 and TRBJ2-6, the full variable domain reads EADIYQTPRYLVIGTGKKITLECSQTMGHDKMYWYQQDPGMELHLIHYSYGVNSTEKGDLSSESTVSRIRTEHFPLTLESARPSHTSQYLCASSSTHANVLTFGAGSRLTVL.

At least ten counts were recorded for this clonotype. The chain links TRBV20-1 to TRBJ2-3; weak D call: TRBD1 (5 bases). Trimming shortened V by 0 bases and J by 4 bases, and 11 bases separated the two germline ends. The germline CDR1 and CDR2 sequences are DFQATT and SNEGSKA (reference sequence). The CDR3 extends over 14 amino acids. The CDR3 here is CSARDPRGPDTQYF. CDR3 DNA sequence: TGCAGTGCTAGAGATCCAAGGGGCCCAGATACGCAGTATTTT.

This rearrangement joins TRBV5-1 to TRBJ2-1; D unresolved. V lost 0 bases and J 0 bases, leaving 13 bases between the germline ends. The CDR3 loop spans 17 amino acids. The germline V gene has CDR1 SGHRS and CDR2 YFSETQ. As DNA, the CDR3 is TGCGCCAGCAGCTTGGTGATAGGGCCCAGCTCCTACAATGAGCAGTTCTTC. The encoded protein is CASSLVIGPSSYNEQFF.

This clonotype was picked up many times. V is TRBV29-1 and J is TRBJ1-2; 10 bases are shared with TRBD1. The CDR3 extends over 13 amino acids. Germline CDR1 is SQVTM and CDR2 is ANQGSEA. Losses at the gene ends were 5 bases for V and 4 bases for J; bases not matched to a gene: 4. CDR3 sequence reads: CSVLRDRGYGYTF. CDR3 nucleotides: TGCAGCGTTCTCAGGGACAGGGGCTATGGCTACACCTTC.

This CDR3 is CASSYSLGRGSYTINEQFF. The CDR3 region has the DNA TGTGCCAGCAGTTACTCTTTAGGTAGAGGGAGCTATACAATCAATGAGCAGTTCTTC. The chain employs TRBV6-5 and TRBJ2-1; the D gene is possibly TRBD2 (5 bases). The CDR3 is 19 amino acids. Germline-derived CDR1 and CDR2 are MNHEY and SVGAGI. V lost 0 bases to trimming and J lost 6 bases, with 24 bases between them.

This clonotype was picked up many times. The gene calls are TRBV28 and TRBJ1-6; D not certain. The V gene's germline CDR1 is MDHEN and CDR2 SYDVKM. The V gene lost 6 bases and the J gene lost 6 bases, with 15 bases spanning the gap. This CDR3 region has 15 residues. The chain's CDR3 is CASRGGGRSNSPLHF. The DNA for the CDR3 is TGTGCCAGCAGGGGTGGAGGACGGAGTAATTCACCCCTCCACTTT.

This clonotype was observed many times. DNA for the CDR3: TGTGCCAGCAGTGCTGGACAGGGGAGGAACACTGAAGCTTTCTTT. It is translated as CASSAGQGRNTEAFF. The V gene is TRBV28, the J gene TRBJ1-1; 9 bases map to TRBD1. CDR1 is MDHEN and CDR2 is SYDVKM in the germline V gene. The CDR3 is made up of 15 amino acids. V lost 5 bases and J lost 1; bases outside the gene matches: 5.

At least ten counts were recorded for this clonotype. The chain uses TRBV3-1 and TRBJ2-1, with TRBD2 matching over 10 bases. The ends lost 0 bases at V and 8 bases at J; junction bases unmatched: 7. The CDR3 totals 16 residues. Per germline, CDR1 LGHDT and CDR2 YNNKEL (reference sequence). The CDR3 DNA reads TGTGCCAGCAGCCAAGACGGAGCGGGGGGGCCAGATGAGCAGTTCTTC. Amino acid sequence: CASSQDGAGGPDEQFF.

This clonotype came up many times. This chain connects TRBV5-1 to TRBJ1-1; the D gene is possibly TRBD1 (5 bases). Germline assignment: CDR1 SGHRS and CDR2 YFSETQ. Trimming cost V 4 bases and J 4 bases, with 17 bases left between them. This CDR3 has 15 amino acids. CDR3 in amino acids: CASSPGGGEVTEAFF. The CDR3 nucleotides are TGCGCCAGCAGCCCCGGTGGAGGGGAGGTCACTGAAGCTTTCTTT.